This T cell receptor beta chain comes out of a study of cytomegalovirus exposure and HLA in healthy donors. Study-level findings and limits: In an earlier analysis, productive rearrangement rates for most beta V segments clustered near 87% or 30%. One variant, a missense change in DCLRE1C, was linked in a later analysis to TCR beta V- and J-gene trimming. Cytomegalovirus association was assigned to under 200 TCR beta chains.

Points on this clone: Its target is not known.

This PCR relied on a set of 60 Vbeta primers and 13 Jbeta primers. TCRdb's copy holds only in-frame clones and misses some; the assay was immunoSEQ multiplex PCR. The repertoire has under 200,000 clones, about 71% of them found once; the top ten carry approximately 2.5%. The CDR3 runs to 14 residues. The V end was cut by 3 bases, the J end by 1 base, with 6 bases between. Germline assignment: CDR1 LGHNA and CDR2 YNFKEQ. The TCR comes from a woman in her 30s in good health and CMV-seronegative. The chain links TRBV4-2 to TRBJ2-2; D may be TRBD2 (6 bases). The specimen was PBMCs. The CDR3 here is CASSQEGNTGELFF. The DNA of the CDR3 is TGTGCCAGCAGCCAGGAGGGGAACACCGGGGAGCTGTTTTTT.